A single sample gave rise to the 30 T cell receptor beta chains below, sequenced in a study of T cells in women clearing cervical HPV infection. Repertoires were generated with immunoSEQ multiplex PCR, while TCRdb's copy carries only in-frame clones and drops some. Recorded here are 25,000 to 35,000 clones; the top ten clones represent 7.5% to 9.5%. The sample consisted of blood buffy coat. The receptors originated from a woman between 18 and 70 years old with a cervical HPV16 infection that either progressed to CIN3+ or cleared (not recorded which).

A word on this clone: With the read ending 3 residues before the CDR3 end, the germline J gene is used to fill in that end. The rearrangement joins TRBV6-2 or TRBV6-3 to TRBJ2-5; 9 positions agree with TRBD2. Germline V CDR1 and CDR2: MNHEY, SVGEGT. V dropped 6 bases and J dropped 5; count of bases not matched to a gene: 7. The CDR3 is 14 amino acids. The CDR3 loop is CASRGRGGGETQYF. The sequenced part of the CDR3 DNA is TGTGCCAGCAGGGGGCGGGGGGGCGGCGAGACC.

The CDR3 is CASSYSGTGLYEQYF. The sequenced CDR3 bases are TGTGCCAGCAGTTACTCCGGGACAGGGCTCTACGAG. The chain has TRBV6-2 or TRBV6-3 and TRBJ2-7, with 9 bases that match TRBD1. With the read ending 3 residues before the CDR3 end, the germline J gene is used to fill in that end. This CDR3 has 15 residues. V dropped 0 bases and J dropped 3; count of bases not matched to a gene: 3. Germline lookup yields CDR1 MNHEY and CDR2 SVGEGT.

Details on this clone: The CDR3 end is not reached by the read, which stops 3 residues before it; the germline J gene fills it in. The V and J genes are TRBV30 and TRBJ2-5, with no clear D. Trimming removed 4 bases from V and 4 bases from J, with 10 bases in between. Germline CDR1 and CDR2: GTSNPN and SVGIG (reference sequence). The CDR3 runs 12 residues. Incomplete CDR3 DNA: TGTGCCTGGAACAAGGGCAGAGAGACC. Its protein is CAWNKGRET. The complete CDR3 sequence is CAWNKGRETQYF.

As regards this clone: One junction end disagrees with the germline gene, perhaps due to a read error. The read is 3 residues too short to cover the CDR3 end, so that end is filled in from the germline J gene. The chain has TRBV7-9 and TRBJ2-5; D not certain. The CDR3 runs 14 residues. The germline CDR1 and CDR2 sequences are SEHNR and FQNEAQ (reference sequence). CDR3 residues: CARSRLVHQETQYF. The CDR3 DNA, read in part, is TGTGCCCGCAGCCGACTGGTCCACCAAGAGACC. The whole variable domain, remainder taken from reference TRBV7-9 and TRBJ2-5, is DTGVSQNPRHKITKRGQNVTFRCDPISEHNRLYWYRQTLGQGPEFLTYFQNEAQLEKSRLLSDRFSAERPKGSFSTLEIQRTEQGDSAMYLCARSRLVHQETQYFGPGTRLLVL.

As concerns this clone: The read stops 3 residues short of the end of the CDR3; the missing end is completed from the germline J gene. J is TRBJ2-3 and V is TRBV18; 8 positions agree with TRBD1. CDR3 length: 16 residues. Germline assignment: CDR1 KGHSH and CDR2 LQKENI. CDR3 protein: CASSPIQGEAGKTQYF. The CDR3 DNA, read in part, is TGTGCCAGCTCACCGATACAGGGGGAGGCTGGGAAGACG.

About this clone: The read terminates 3 residues ahead of where the CDR3 ends, so the germline J gene completes it. J is TRBJ2-3 and V is TRBV4-1; D call uncertain. Trimming left V 0 bases short and J 1 base short, with 5 bases between. Germline V gene sequence: CDR1 MGHRA, CDR2 YSYEKL. The CDR3 consists of 14 residues. The part of the CDR3 DNA that was read is TGCGCCAGCAGCCAAGATCCAGGCACAGATACG. As protein: CASSQDPGTDT. The CDR3 as a whole reads CASSQDPGTDTQYF.

In the case of this clone: Read coverage stops 3 residues before the CDR3 terminus; the germline J gene supplies the remainder. The chain employs TRBV3-1 (or the pseudogene TRBV3-2) and TRBJ1-4; possible D gene TRBD1, 6 bases. V was cut by 1 base and J by 8 bases, with 8 bases left in between. The CDR3 runs to 13 residues. Germline CDR1 is LGHDT and CDR2 is YNNKEL (reference sequence). CDR3 DNA (partial): TGTGCCAGCAGCCAAGGGACAGCCGAAAAA. Protein: CASSQGTAEK. The complete CDR3 protein is CASSQGTAEKLFF.

Concerning this clone: The CDR3 end lies 3 residues beyond the end of the read and is filled in from the germline J gene. The chain employs TRBV9 and TRBJ2-3; D not resolved. V was shortened by 3 bases and J by 0 bases, with 2 bases between the two germline ends. This CDR3 comprises 12 residues. Germline V CDR1 and CDR2: SGDLS, YYNGEE. This CDR3 reads CASSASTDTQYF. The sequenced CDR3 bases are TGTGCCAGCAGCGCGAGCACAGATACG. Combining the CDR3 with reference TRBV9 and TRBJ2-3 gives the whole variable domain DSGVTQTPKHLITATGQRVTLRCSPRSGDLSVYWYQQSLDQGLQFLIQYYNGEERAKGNILERFSAQQFPDLHSELNLSSLELGDSALYFCASSASTDTQYFGPGTRLTVL.

On this clone itself: One end of the junction does not line up with germline, which may come from a read error. The read comes to an end 3 residues before the CDR3 does, leaving the germline J gene to fill in the end. The chain employs TRBV19 and TRBJ1-5; unclear D gene. From germline, CDR1 is LNHDA and CDR2 SQIVND (reference sequence). This CDR3 spans 14 amino acids. The CDR3 spells CASSRQESNQPQHF. The DNA read from the CDR3 is TGTGCCAGCAGTAGGCAGGAGAGCAATCAGCCC. Based on the CDR3 plus reference TRBV19 and TRBJ1-5, the full variable domain is DGGITQSPKYLFRKEGQNVTLSCEQNLNHDAMYWYRQDPGQGLRLIYYSQIVNDFQKGDIAEGYSVSREKKESFPLTVTSAQKNPTAFYLCASSRQESNQPQHFGDGTRLSIL.

Turning to this clone: The junction and the germline gene differ at one end; a read error may be behind it. The sequenced fragment ends 3 residues before the CDR3 boundary, so the rest is inferred from the germline J gene. Other DNA sequences in this sample translate to the same CDR3. The J gene is TRBJ1-1, the V gene TRBV7-2; TRBD1 might be the D (5 bases). The CDR3 is 15 amino acids. Germline lookup yields CDR1 SGHTA and CDR2 FQGNSA. The CDR3 loop is CASSLFGGVVTEAFF. CDR3 bases read: TGTGCCAGTAGCTTATTTGGGGGGGTGGTTACTGAA. The full variable domain, its missing parts supplied by reference TRBV7-2 and TRBJ1-1, is GAGVSQSPSNKVTEKGKDVELRCDPISGHTALYWYRQSLGQGLEFLIYFQGNSAPDKSGLPSDRFSAERTGGSVSTLTIQRTQQEDSAVYLCASSLFGGVVTEAFFGQGTRLTVV.

Turning to this clone: The read ends 3 residues before the CDR3 terminus; that terminus is restored from the germline J gene. The rearrangement links TRBV19 to TRBJ1-1; 7 bases line up with TRBD1. This CDR3 is 15 amino acids long. From germline, CDR1 is LNHDA and CDR2 SQIVND (reference sequence). V gave up 5 bases and J gave up 2 bases; unmatched junction bases: 8. The CDR3 protein is CASSPRGTANTEAFF. CDR3 DNA, as far as it was read: TGTGCCAGTAGTCCCCGTGGGACAGCAAACACTGAA.

Turning to this clone: Read data end 3 residues before the CDR3 end; the end is taken from the germline J gene. The chain joins TRBV5-1 to TRBJ1-2, with a weak D call TRBD1 (6 bases). V gave up 4 bases and J gave up 4 bases, with 11 bases separating them. Per germline, CDR1 SGHRS and CDR2 YFSETQ. The CDR3 has 13 residues. The CDR3 loop is CASSPGHVYGYTF. The covered CDR3 bases are TGCGCCAGCAGCCCGGGACACGTCTATGGC.

With respect to this clone: The missing CDR3 end, 3 residues past where the read stops, is filled in from the germline J gene. The V and J genes are TRBV6-2 or TRBV6-3 and TRBJ2-2; perhaps TRBD1 as D (5 bases). Germline-derived CDR1 and CDR2 are MNHEY and SVGEGT. The CDR3 runs 15 residues. Here the CDR3 reads CASRLRGSGANVLFF. CDR3 DNA (partial): TGTGCCAGCAGACTCCGCGGCTCTGGGGCCAACGTG.

Details on this clone: The read ends 3 residues before the CDR3 terminus; that terminus is restored from the germline J gene. The chain has TRBV5-4 and TRBJ2-1, with 10 bases fitting TRBD2. There are 16 residues in the CDR3. V was pared by 0 bases and J by 3 bases, with 3 bases of the junction left unmatched. Germline loops: CDR1 SGHNT, CDR2 YYREEE (reference sequence). The CDR3 loop is CASSLGASGSYNEQFF. CDR3 bases read: TGTGCCAGCAGCTTGGGAGCTAGCGGGAGCTACAATGAG.

As regards this clone: The read ends 3 residues early relative to the CDR3; the germline J gene fills the gap. This sequence joins TRBV12-5 and TRBJ2-3, with TRBD2 identical over 7 bases. This CDR3 comprises 13 residues. The V segment lost 6 bases and the J segment 2 bases; nucleotides outside the gene matches: 2. Germline V gene sequence: CDR1 LGHNT, CDR2 FRNRAP. CDR3 DNA (partial): TGTGCTAGTGGACGGGACTACACAGATACG. This encodes CASGRDYTDT. The entire CDR3 is CASGRDYTDTQYF.

To note about this clone: Sequencing ends 3 residues short of the CDR3 end; the germline J gene provides the rest. This sequence joins TRBV20-1 and TRBJ2-3, with 11 bases fitting TRBD2. Germline-derived CDR1 and CDR2 are DFQATT and SNEGSKA (reference sequence). This CDR3 has 17 residues. V dropped 3 bases and J dropped 3; count of bases not matched to a gene: 11. This CDR3 reads CSASGVAGGLGTDTQYF. CDR3 DNA (partial): TGCAGTGCTAGCGGGGTAGCGGGGGGGCTAGGTACAGATACG.

As concerns this clone: The CDR3 end lies 3 residues beyond the end of the read and is filled in from the germline J gene. The chain joins TRBV5-1 to TRBJ2-3; D might be TRBD1 (5 bases). The length of the CDR3 is 14 residues. The germline V gene has CDR1 SGHRS and CDR2 YFSETQ. CDR3 loop: CASSLGQKAETQYF. Incomplete CDR3 DNA: TGCGCCAGCAGCTTGGGACAGAAGGCGGAGACG. The whole variable domain, remainder taken from reference TRBV5-1 and TRBJ2-3, is KAGVTQTPRYLIKTRGQQVTLSCSPISGHRSVSWYQQTPGQGLQFLFEYFSETQRNKGNFPGRFSGRQFSNSRSEMNVSTLELGDSALYLCASSLGQKAETQYFGPGTRLTVL.

A word on this clone: The CDR3 end lies 3 residues beyond the end of the read and is filled in from the germline J gene. The V call is TRBV11-3, the J call TRBJ2-3, with D hard to call. The V gene lost 4 bases and the J gene lost 0 bases, with 11 bases spanning the gap. This CDR3 spans 15 amino acids. Germline V gene data show CDR1 as SGHNT and CDR2 as YENEEA. This chain's CDR3 is CASSSPGSSTDTQYF. The covered CDR3 bases are TGTGCCAGCAGCTCACCCGGGTCTAGCACAGATACG.

A word on this clone: The read finishes 3 residues shy of the CDR3 end, and the germline J gene is used to complete it. The V and J genes are TRBV20-1 and TRBJ2-2; 7 nucleotides match TRBD2. The CDR3 length is 19 residues. J was trimmed by 4 bases and V by 0 bases; bases with no gene match: 17. Per germline, CDR1 DFQATT and CDR2 SNEGSKA (reference sequence). CDR3 in amino acids: CSARDIWTSLGSGTGELFF. Partial CDR3 DNA: TGCAGTGCTAGAGATATTTGGACTAGTTTAGGGTCGGGCACCGGGGAG.

This clone registers medium-sized by frequency. The chain's CDR3 is CASSPHATGGSYEQYF. CDR3 bases read: TGTGCCAGCAGCCCACACGCGACGGGGGGCTCCTACGAG. The J gene is TRBJ2-7, the V gene TRBV6-2 or TRBV6-3; 7 bases map to TRBD2. The read stops 3 residues short of the end of the CDR3; the missing end is completed from the germline J gene. The germline V gene has CDR1 MNHEY and CDR2 SVGEGT. The V and J ends lost 6 bases and 0 bases, in that order; junction bases with no gene match: 11. The CDR3 spans 16 residues.

A note on this clone: The read halts 3 residues ahead of the CDR3 end, with the missing end drawn from the germline J gene. The chain has TRBV19 and TRBJ2-1; TRBD1 matches at 8 bases. Germline lookup yields CDR1 LNHDA and CDR2 SQIVND (reference sequence). This CDR3 has 14 amino acids. After removal of 7 bases from V and 7 bases from J, the junction contained 9 bases not matched to a gene. The CDR3 DNA, read in part, is TGTGCCAGTACGCGACAGGGGATAGGGAATGAG. Translating gives CASTRQGIGNE. The CDR3 in its entirety is CASTRQGIGNEQFF.

With respect to this clone: The read ends 3 residues early relative to the CDR3; the germline J gene fills the gap. The chain uses TRBV20-1 and TRBJ2-7, with D possibly being TRBD1 (5 bases). The CDR3 totals 14 residues. Germline V CDR1 and CDR2: DFQATT, SNEGSKA (reference sequence). Trimming stripped 6 bases from V and 2 bases from J, with 17 bases between. The chain's CDR3 is CSARPALGPYEQYF. The covered CDR3 bases are TGCAGTGCACGACCTGCTCTGGGGCCCTACGAG.

To note about this clone: The sequenced fragment ends 3 residues before the CDR3 boundary, so the rest is inferred from the germline J gene. V usage is TRBV20-1 and J usage is TRBJ2-1; 9 nucleotides match TRBD2. V trimming: 0 bases; J trimming: 7 bases; junction bases outside the gene matches: 16. From germline, CDR1 is DFQATT and CDR2 SNEGSKA (reference sequence). The CDR3 is 18 residues long. The CDR3 reads CSARDFSRGGALGNEQFF. The CDR3 bases that were read are TGCAGTGCTAGAGATTTCTCACGCGGGGGGGCCTTGGGGAATGAG.

In regard to this clone: The read ends 3 residues early relative to the CDR3; the germline J gene fills the gap. This sequence joins TRBV7-9 and TRBJ1-2; 7 nucleotides line up with TRBD1. CDR3 size: 14 residues. CDR1 and CDR2 (germline): SEHNR, FQNEAQ (reference sequence). CDR3 DNA (partial): TGTGCCAGCAGCTTCGACGACAGGGTATGGGGC. This encodes CASSFDDRVWG. The full CDR3 protein reads CASSFDDRVWGYTF.

In the case of this clone: With the read ending 3 residues before the CDR3 end, the germline J gene is used to fill in that end. The rearrangement joins TRBV16 to TRBJ1-4; 7 bases line up with TRBD1. Germline loops: CDR1 KGHSY, CDR2 FQNENV. The CDR3 consists of 16 residues. J was trimmed by 4 bases and V by 0 bases; bases with no gene match: 5. CDR3 DNA (partial): TGTGCCAGCAGCCAATCGATGGGACAGAGTAATGAAAAA. Protein: CASSQSMGQSNEK. The full CDR3 protein is CASSQSMGQSNEKLFF.

On this clone: The read ends 3 residues shy of where the CDR3 ends; the end is completed using the germline J gene. The chain is built from TRBV29-1 and TRBJ1-2; TRBD1 matches 11 bases. The V gene end was trimmed by 5 bases and the J gene end by 6 bases; junction bases not matched to a gene: 5. This CDR3 spans 13 amino acids. Germline values: CDR1 SQVTM, CDR2 ANQGSEA. The DNA read from the CDR3 is TGCAGCGTTAAGTCGGACAGGGGGCATGGC. Residues: CSVKSDRGHG. The full-length CDR3 reads as CSVKSDRGHGYTF. The entire variable domain, with the rest obtained from reference TRBV29-1 and TRBJ1-2, is as follows: SAVISQKPSRDICQRGTSLTIQCQVDSQVTMMFWYRQQPGQSLTLIATANQGSEATYESGFVIDKFPISRPNLTFSTLTVSNMSPEDSSIYLCSVKSDRGHGYTFGSGTRLTVV.

Details on this clone: The CDR3 is cut off 3 residues early in the read; its end comes from the germline J gene. This chain uses TRBV6-2 or TRBV6-3 with TRBJ2-7, with TRBD2 matching over 8 bases. Germline CDR1 MNHEY, CDR2 SVGEGT. Germline trimming cut 4 bases from V and 3 bases from J; bases unmatched to any gene: 2. The CDR3 loop spans 13 amino acids. The covered CDR3 bases are TGTGCCAGCAGTTTAGCGGGAAACTACGAG. Translating gives CASSLAGNYE. The complete CDR3 reads CASSLAGNYEQYF.

Turning to this clone: The CDR3 end lies 3 residues beyond the end of the read and is filled in from the germline J gene. The J gene is TRBJ2-5, the V gene TRBV5-1; 12 positions agree with TRBD1. V dropped 7 bases and J dropped 4; count of bases not matched to a gene: 2. The CDR3 consists of 13 residues. CDR1 and CDR2 from the germline V gene are SGHRS and YFSETQ. Incomplete CDR3 DNA: TGCGCCAGCGGGACAGGGGGCTTAGAGACC. Its protein is CASGTGGLET. The whole CDR3 protein is CASGTGGLETQYF.

As regards this clone: With the read ending 3 residues before the CDR3 end, the germline J gene is used to fill in that end. The gene calls are TRBV7-6 and TRBJ1-6; D might be TRBD1 (5 bases). In germline, CDR1 is SGHVS, CDR2 FNYEAQ. Trimming pared 3 bases from V and 0 bases from J, leaving 12 bases between. The CDR3 length is 17 residues. Here the CDR3 reads CASSLTEPSSYNSPLHF. The part of the CDR3 DNA that was read is TGTGCCAGCAGCTTGACAGAACCCAGCTCCTATAATTCACCC.

In the case of this clone: The read falls 3 residues short of the CDR3 end, and the missing part is taken from the germline J gene. J is TRBJ1-1 and V is TRBV20-1; 8 bases align to TRBD1. There are 14 residues in the CDR3. The J segment lost 5 bases and the V segment lost 6 bases, leaving 11 bases of the junction unmatched. Germline assignment: CDR1 DFQATT and CDR2 SNEGSKA (reference sequence). CDR3 DNA, as far as it was read: TGCAGTGCCATCGTCCAGGGGGCCCGGACTGAA. It translates to CSAIVQGARTE. The entire CDR3 reads CSAIVQGARTEAFF.